This T cell receptor (beta chain) came from a study of CD8+ T cells in alopecia areata. The wider study: Treatment of the treated patients consisted of oral tofacitinib, 5 to 10 mg twice daily. Regarding the study as a whole: The presence of one nonresponder keeps the tie between baseline CD8+ expansion and response uncertain. Lesional tissue from the scalp (especially in alopecia totalis/universalis) showed higher clonality than normal scalp.

Points on this clone: What it binds is not known.

Treatment meaning: oral pan-JAK inhibitor, 5-10 mg twice daily. Both CD4+ and CD8+ T cells were separated by sorting PBMCs. The authors extracted RNA and reverse transcribed it into cDNA as the sequencing template. Profiled with immunoSEQ multiplex PCR; TCRdb holds only in-frame clones, not every one. The table has about 190,000 clones, about 65% seen once. This CDR3 spans 16 amino acids. Germline CDR1 is SGDLS and CDR2 is YYNGEE. V lost 3 bases to trimming and J lost 0 bases, with 14 bases between them. The rearrangement links TRBV9 to TRBJ2-3; D remains unclear. This clonotype was sampled from a human donor with alopecia areata. The specimen comprised CD4+ T cells sorted from blood, sampled between weeks 49 and 50, from a patient treated with tofacitinib. CDR3 nucleotide sequence: TGTGCCAGCAGCGGCCGGACGATTGCTAGCACAGATACGCAGTATTTT. It specifies CASSGRTIASTDTQYF.